This T cell receptor beta chain appears in the sequencing data of a study of blood T cell repertoires in COVID-19. Study-level information: Researchers got acute and convalescent COVID-19 samples from the United States, Italy and Spain. PBMCs, B-cell-depleted T cells, or T cells were the source of the cDNA or gDNA that made up the material.

J was trimmed by 4 bases and V by 2 bases; bases with no gene match: 1. The germline CDR1 and CDR2 sequences are LGHDT and YNNKEL (reference sequence). This CDR3 is built from 14 residues. Repertoires were generated with immunoSEQ multiplex PCR, while TCRdb's copy carries only in-frame clones and drops some. The sample carries approximately 75,000 clones, roughly 86% recorded once. This receptor was obtained from a human donor in a cohort sampled during active COVID-19. The chain recombines TRBV3-1 (or the pseudogene TRBV3-2) with TRBJ2-2; 7 positions match TRBD1. Specimen: peripheral blood. The CDR3 reads CASSQWTGTGELFF. CDR3 DNA sequence: TGTGCCAGCAGCCAATGGACAGGCACCGGGGAGCTGTTTTTT.